This entry concerns a single T cell receptor (beta chain). Its antigen is unidentified. These data come from a study of T cell responses to AZD1222 COVID-19 vaccine. Regarding the study as a whole: The study found vaccine-associated CD4 TCRs spanning spike, dominant at 160-218 and 743-854. Only a handful of people who got AZD1222 tested seropositive at baseline.

Sequenced by immunoSEQ multiplex PCR; TCRdb stores in-frame clones only, minus some. Here the sample spans roughly 180,000 clones, around 90% being singletons. J was trimmed by 2 bases and V by 5 bases; bases with no gene match: 8. In germline, CDR1 is MDHEN, CDR2 SYDVKM. The CDR3 is made up of 15 amino acids. This TCR came from an adult in good health. The starting material was peripheral blood, obtained on day 0 of AZD1222 vaccination. The rearrangement uses TRBV28 and TRBJ1-1, with 7 bases aligning to TRBD1. The CDR3 DNA reads TGTGCCAGCAGTCTACCGGGACAGATAAACACTGAAGCTTTCTTT. Amino acids: CASSLPGQINTEAFF.